The TCR beta chain under discussion was sequenced for a study of control samples from healthy donors and cancer patients. The repertoire was sequenced with immunoSEQ multiplex PCR; TCRdb's copy has only in-frame clones and lacks some. The table records around 99,000 clones, 90% of them present only once. This clone was seen just once. Sequencing was carried out using blood. This receptor was taken from a human donor in good health. The donor label of this sample is uncertain.

The CDR3 DNA reads as TGTGCCAGCAGCTCTAGGGGGAATCAGCCCCAGCATTTT. As protein: CASSSRGNQPQHF. This chain connects TRBV7-8 to TRBJ1-5, with D perhaps TRBD1 (6 bases). The V gene's germline CDR1 is SGHVS and CDR2 FQNEAQ. Trimming took off 4 bases at V and 4 bases at J, with 8 bases between the two ends. CDR3 length: 13 residues.